These T cell receptor beta chains were read from a single sample in a study of blood T cell repertoires in COVID-19. Using immunoSEQ multiplex PCR, the repertoire was profiled, and TCRdb retains in-frame clones only, with some absent. The table has roughly 120,000 clones, roughly 90% seen once. Sequencing was performed on peripheral blood. Source of these receptors: a man aged 55-75 years with COVID-19, enrolled during active disease. The CDR3 runs from the conserved cysteine through the conserved F or W. Fields, in order: J gene, V gene, CDR3 protein.

J gene: TRBJ2-1
V gene: TRBV4-2
CDR3 protein: CASSRSSSGERYNEQFF

J gene: TRBJ2-2
V gene: TRBV9
CDR3 protein: CASSVAGGMEGTGELFF

J gene: TRBJ1-4
V gene: TRBV7-8
CDR3 protein: CASSLSEKLFF

J gene: TRBJ1-6
V gene: TRBV5-1
CDR3 protein: CASSLDRGNSPLHF

J gene: TRBJ2-3
V gene: TRBV5-1
CDR3 protein: CASSPRMGGGDTQYF

J gene: TRBJ2-1
V gene: TRBV6-5
CDR3 protein: CASRGLAGGLNEQFF

J gene: TRBJ2-1
V gene: TRBV12-5
CDR3 protein: CASGTSSSYEQFF

J gene: TRBJ2-3
V gene: TRBV30
CDR3 protein: CAWQEADTQYF

J gene: TRBJ2-1
V gene: TRBV7-3
CDR3 protein: CASSPSTGLGEQFF

J gene: TRBJ1-6
V gene: TRBV27
CDR3 protein: CASSSRDYNSPLHF

J gene: TRBJ2-5
V gene: TRBV28
CDR3 protein: CASSPRGQETQYF

J gene: TRBJ1-1
V gene: TRBV7-9
CDR3 protein: CASLSDRNTEAFF

J gene: TRBJ2-1
V gene: TRBV24-1
CDR3 protein: CATSETGTSGPSYNEQFF

J gene: TRBJ2-3
V gene: TRBV10-3
CDR3 protein: CAINEGAGADTQYF

J gene: TRBJ1-4
V gene: TRBV7-9
CDR3 protein: CASALRRDDEKLFF

J gene: TRBJ1-2
V gene: TRBV6-5
CDR3 protein: CASRIQGSNYGYTF

J gene: TRBJ1-2
V gene: TRBV27
CDR3 protein: CASSLRFRDYGYTF

J gene: TRBJ2-5
V gene: TRBV10-3
CDR3 protein: CAISESGLNQETQYF

J gene: TRBJ2-3
V gene: TRBV6-5
CDR3 protein: CASSYSGVRTDTQYF

J gene: TRBJ2-2
V gene: TRBV7-8
CDR3 protein: CASRLSGRRAGELFF

J gene: TRBJ1-3
V gene: TRBV23-1
CDR3 protein: CASSQDRKFSGNTIYF

J gene: TRBJ2-1
V gene: TRBV28
CDR3 protein: CATRLAGYNEQFF

J gene: TRBJ1-1
V gene: TRBV6-5
CDR3 protein: CASRANEENTEAFF

J gene: TRBJ2-1
V gene: TRBV18
CDR3 protein: CASSPTDTSIGNEQFF

J gene: TRBJ1-5
V gene: TRBV12-5
CDR3 protein: CASGPDRWDQPQHF

J gene: TRBJ2-3
V gene: TRBV7-3
CDR3 protein: CASSLGTSRTDTQYF

J gene: TRBJ1-1
V gene: TRBV9
CDR3 protein: CASSVVSGGKTEAFF